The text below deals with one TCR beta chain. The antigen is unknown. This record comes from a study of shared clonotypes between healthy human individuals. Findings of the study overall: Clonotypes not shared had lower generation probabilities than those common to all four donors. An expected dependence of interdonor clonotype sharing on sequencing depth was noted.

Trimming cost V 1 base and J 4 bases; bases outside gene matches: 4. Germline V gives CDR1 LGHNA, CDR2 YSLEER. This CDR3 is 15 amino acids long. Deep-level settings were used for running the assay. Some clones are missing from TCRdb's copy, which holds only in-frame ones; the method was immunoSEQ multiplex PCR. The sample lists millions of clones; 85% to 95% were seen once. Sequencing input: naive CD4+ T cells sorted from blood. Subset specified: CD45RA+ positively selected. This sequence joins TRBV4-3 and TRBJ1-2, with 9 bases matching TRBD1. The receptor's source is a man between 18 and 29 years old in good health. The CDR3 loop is CASSQARDRVYGYTF. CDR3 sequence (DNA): TGCGCCAGCAGCCAAGCCAGGGACAGGGTCTATGGCTACACCTTC.